Listed below are T cell receptor beta chains from one sample, sequenced in a study of blood T cell repertoires in COVID-19. Profiled with immunoSEQ multiplex PCR; TCRdb holds only in-frame clones, not every one. The sample lists around 300,000 clones; 80% to 90% were seen once. The sequencing input was peripheral blood. These receptors were taken from a woman aged 25 to 39 with active or convalescent COVID-19. CDR3s include the opening cysteine and the closing phenylalanine or tryptophan. Fields, in order: V gene, CDR3 protein.

>TRBV6-5
CASSPMGDYNEQFF
>TRBV24-1
CATSDSRQGTYEQYF
>TRBV28
CASSFLGARGANVLTF
>TRBV7-9
CASSKQQGNTEAFF
>TRBV5-1
CASSFQRGSTDTQYF
>TRBV6-5
CASSLSGTTYNEQFF
>TRBV19
CASSIAGAANSPLHF
>TRBV2
CASSEAQGGEAFF
>TRBV27
CASSPRGTYSPLHF
>TRBV19
CASSPRAPGSSYNEQFF
>TRBV24-1
CATSGQGRGYTF
>TRBV9
CASSLPRDRDRGANVLTF
>TRBV25-1
CASSGQGDTGELFF
>TRBV9
CASSVREGLAGDEQFF
>TRBV19
CASSQTGNTEAFF
>TRBV30
CASDRGMEDYGYTF
>TRBV5-1
CASSLVSGTDTQYF
>TRBV11-2
CASRPSQLNTDTQYF
>TRBV3-1/TRBV3-2
CASSQDFGGARDTQYF
>TRBV11-2
CASSFWGGEHNEQFF
>TRBV4-3
CASSQNGADEQFF
>TRBV4-2
CASSQQDGGRNQPQHF
>TRBV9
CASSVGSGSNQPQHF
>TRBV11-3
CASSLVPGEKLFF
>TRBV25-1
CASSGSGGAGNEQFF
>TRBV5-1
CATSGQGANTEAFF
>TRBV18
CASSSGGGSNQPQHF
>TRBV2
CASSPDRVRETQYF
>TRBV2
CASSPFTSGASSGANVLTF
>TRBV9
CASSWDSQGDKPLHF
>TRBV29-1
CSVEDTGPGQDSGNTIYF
>TRBV5-4
CASSLDRRSYNSPLHF
>TRBV7-9
CASSLGWEGEAFF